This T cell receptor beta chain was obtained from a study of long-term antiretroviral therapy in people with HIV. Version v3.0 of the immunoSEQ assay was performed at survey level. Sequencing used immunoSEQ multiplex PCR; TCRdb keeps in-frame clones, though not all of them. The data contain about 39,000 clones, less than 90% of them singletons. The CDR3 extends over 15 amino acids. In germline, CDR1 is LGHNA, CDR2 YNFKEQ. J was trimmed by 3 bases and V by 4 bases; bases with no gene match: 8. Every specimen held between about 0.9-11 million cryopreserved PBMC. These were thawed and washed before DNA extraction. A remark on this clone: Antigen specificity is unknown.

Notes on the study in general: Diversity measured after ART increased yet remained under transplant donor controls.

The sample here was unsorted PBMCs, taken 1.2 years after starting antiretroviral therapy. The J gene is TRBJ1-2, the V gene TRBV4-2; TRBD1 matches at 7 bases. The receptor comes from a woman aged 50 to 60 with HIV. This CDR3 is CASSPLITGDYGYTF. CDR3 coding DNA: TGTGCCAGCAGCCCCCTAATTACAGGGGACTATGGCTACACCTTC.